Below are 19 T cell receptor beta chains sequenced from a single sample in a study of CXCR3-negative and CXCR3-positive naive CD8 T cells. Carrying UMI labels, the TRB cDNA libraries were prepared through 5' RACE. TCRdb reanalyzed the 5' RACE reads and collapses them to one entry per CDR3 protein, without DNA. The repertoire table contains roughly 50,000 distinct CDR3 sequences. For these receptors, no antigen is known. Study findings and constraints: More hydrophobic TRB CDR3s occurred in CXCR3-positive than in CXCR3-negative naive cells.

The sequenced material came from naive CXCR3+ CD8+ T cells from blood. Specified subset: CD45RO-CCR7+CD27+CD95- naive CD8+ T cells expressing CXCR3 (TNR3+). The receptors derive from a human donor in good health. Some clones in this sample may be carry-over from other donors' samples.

The CDR3 sequence is CASSPPAGGYYEQYF. The genes are TRBV7-9 and TRBJ2-7; TCRdb calls TRBD2, which cannot be checked without DNA. This CDR3 has 15 residues. Per germline, CDR1 SEHNR and CDR2 FQNEAQ (reference sequence).

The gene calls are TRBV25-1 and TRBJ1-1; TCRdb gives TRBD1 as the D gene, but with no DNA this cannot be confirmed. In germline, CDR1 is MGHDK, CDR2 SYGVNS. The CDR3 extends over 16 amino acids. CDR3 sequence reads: CASSEYPAGRHTEAFF.

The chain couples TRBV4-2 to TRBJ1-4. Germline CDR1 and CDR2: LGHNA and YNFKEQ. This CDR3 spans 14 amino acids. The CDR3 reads CASSPVATNEKLFF.

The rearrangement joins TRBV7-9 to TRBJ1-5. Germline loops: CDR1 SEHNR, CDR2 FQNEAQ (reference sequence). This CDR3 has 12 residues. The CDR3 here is CASSWSDQPQHF.

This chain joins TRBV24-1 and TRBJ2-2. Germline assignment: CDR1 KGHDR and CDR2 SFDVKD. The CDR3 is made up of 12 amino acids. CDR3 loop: CATSDLPGELFF.

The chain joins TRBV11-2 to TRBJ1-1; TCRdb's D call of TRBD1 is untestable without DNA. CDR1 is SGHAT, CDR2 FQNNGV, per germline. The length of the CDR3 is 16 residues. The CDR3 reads CASSERGIQENTEAFF.

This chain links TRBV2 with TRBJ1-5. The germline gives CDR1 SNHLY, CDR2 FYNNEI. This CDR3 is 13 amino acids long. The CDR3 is CASSDRPNQPQHF. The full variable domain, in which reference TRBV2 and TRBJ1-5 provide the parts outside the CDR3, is EPEVTQTPSHQVTQMGQEVILRCVPISNHLYFYWYRQILGQKVEFLVSFYNNEISEKSEIFDDQFSVERPDGSNFTLKIRSTKLEDSAMYFCASSDRPNQPQHFGDGTRLSIL.

CDR3 region: CASSEATGGTGNTIYF. V gene TRBV2 combines with J gene TRBJ1-3. CDR3 length: 16 amino acids. The germline V gene encodes CDR1 SNHLY and CDR2 FYNNEI.

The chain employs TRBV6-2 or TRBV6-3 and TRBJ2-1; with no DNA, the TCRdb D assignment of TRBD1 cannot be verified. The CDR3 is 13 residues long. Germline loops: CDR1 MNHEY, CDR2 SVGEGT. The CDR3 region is CASSRGQDVEQFF.

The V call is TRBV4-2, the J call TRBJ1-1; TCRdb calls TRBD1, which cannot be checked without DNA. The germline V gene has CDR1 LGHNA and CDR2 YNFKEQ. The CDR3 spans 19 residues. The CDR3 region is CASSQVPIRDRGLNTEAFF.

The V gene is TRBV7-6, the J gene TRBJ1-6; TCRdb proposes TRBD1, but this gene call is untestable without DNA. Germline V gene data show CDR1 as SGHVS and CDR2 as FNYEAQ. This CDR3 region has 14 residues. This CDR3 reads CASSPGAMGSPLHF.

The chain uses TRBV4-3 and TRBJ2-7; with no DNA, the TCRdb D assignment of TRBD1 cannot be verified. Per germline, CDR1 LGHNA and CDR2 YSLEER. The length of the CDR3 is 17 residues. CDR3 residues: CASSHTSSGTGAHEQYF.

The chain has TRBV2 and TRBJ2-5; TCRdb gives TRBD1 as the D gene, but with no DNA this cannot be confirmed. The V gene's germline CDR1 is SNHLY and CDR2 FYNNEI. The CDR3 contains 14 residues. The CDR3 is CASSEMGAGETQYF.

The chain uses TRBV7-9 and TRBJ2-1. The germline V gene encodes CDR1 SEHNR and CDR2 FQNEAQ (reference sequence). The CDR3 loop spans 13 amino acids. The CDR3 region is CASSLDASNEQLF.

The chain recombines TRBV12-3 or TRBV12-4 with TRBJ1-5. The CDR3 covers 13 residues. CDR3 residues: CASSYGHQQPQHF.

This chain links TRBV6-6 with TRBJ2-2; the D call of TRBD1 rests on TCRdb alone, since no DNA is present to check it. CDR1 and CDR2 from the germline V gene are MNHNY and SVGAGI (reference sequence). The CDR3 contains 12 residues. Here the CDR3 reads CASSRPGGELFF.

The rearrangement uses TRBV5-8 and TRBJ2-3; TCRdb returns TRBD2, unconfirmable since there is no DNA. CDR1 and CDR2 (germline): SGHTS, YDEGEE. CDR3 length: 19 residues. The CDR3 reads CASSLADAGGYLLADTQYF. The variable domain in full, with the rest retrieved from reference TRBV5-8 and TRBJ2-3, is EAGVTQSPTHLIKTRGQQATLRCSPISGHTSVYWYQQALGLGLQFLLWYDEGEERNRGNFPPRFSGRQFPNYSSELNVNALELEDSALYLCASSLADAGGYLLADTQYFGPGTRLTVL.

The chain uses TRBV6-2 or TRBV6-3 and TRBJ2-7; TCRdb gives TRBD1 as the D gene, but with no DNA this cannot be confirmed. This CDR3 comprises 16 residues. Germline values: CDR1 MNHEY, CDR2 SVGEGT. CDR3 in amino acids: CASSTDPGRSINEQYF.

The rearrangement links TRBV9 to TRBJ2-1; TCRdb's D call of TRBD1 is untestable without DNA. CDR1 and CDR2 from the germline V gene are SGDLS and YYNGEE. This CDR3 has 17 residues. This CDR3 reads CASSSPSGANYDNGQFF.